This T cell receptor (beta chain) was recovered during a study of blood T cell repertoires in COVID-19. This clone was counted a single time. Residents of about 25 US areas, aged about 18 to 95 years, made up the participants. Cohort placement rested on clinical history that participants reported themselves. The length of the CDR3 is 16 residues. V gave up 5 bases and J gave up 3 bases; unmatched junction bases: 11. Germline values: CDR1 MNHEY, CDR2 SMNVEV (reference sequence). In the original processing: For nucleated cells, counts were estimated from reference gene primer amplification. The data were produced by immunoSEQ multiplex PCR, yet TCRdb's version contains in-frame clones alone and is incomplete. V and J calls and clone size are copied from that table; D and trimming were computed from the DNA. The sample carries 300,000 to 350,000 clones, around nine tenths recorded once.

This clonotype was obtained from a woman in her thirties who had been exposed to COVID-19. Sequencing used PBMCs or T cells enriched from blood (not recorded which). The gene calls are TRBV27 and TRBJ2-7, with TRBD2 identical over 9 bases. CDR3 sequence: CASSPGGLATLYEQYF. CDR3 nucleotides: TGTGCCAGCAGTCCCGGCGGACTAGCGACCCTCTACGAGCAGTACTTC.